Reported below is one T cell receptor (beta chain). This entry belongs to a study of blood T cell repertoires in COVID-19. Turning to the study itself: The analysed material was cDNA or gDNA that came from T cells, B-cell-depleted T cells, or PBMCs.

Germline lookup yields CDR1 LGHNA and CDR2 YSLEER. The CDR3 totals 14 residues. Trimming left V 4 bases short and J 2 bases short, with 10 bases between. The data were produced by immunoSEQ multiplex PCR, yet TCRdb's version contains in-frame clones alone and is incomplete. There are 150,000 to 180,000 clones in the sample; approximately 73% occur only once, and roughly 3.5% lies in the top ten. The sequence was collected from a woman older than 75 with acute or convalescent COVID-19. The chain couples TRBV4-3 to TRBJ2-3; maybe TRBD1 (6 bases). Input material: peripheral blood. The CDR3 loop is CASSPGQITDTQYF. CDR3 in DNA: TGCGCCAGCAGCCCCGGACAGATCACAGATACGCAGTATTTT.